Below, one T cell receptor beta chain is given with its context. Per the authors' pipeline: From reference gene primer amplification, estimates of nucleated cell counts were derived. TCRdb keeps only in-frame clones here, not all; method: immunoSEQ multiplex PCR. V and J calls and clone size follow that table, whereas D and trimming were derived from the DNA. This table holds roughly 180,000 clones, under 85% found once. These data are taken from a study of blood T cell repertoires in COVID-19. Study as a whole: Researchers got acute and convalescent COVID-19 samples from the United States, Italy and Spain. The analysed material was cDNA or gDNA that came from T cells, B-cell-depleted T cells, or PBMCs.

The V end was cut by 4 bases, the J end by 0 bases, with 9 bases between. The CDR3 has 14 amino acids. The germline CDR1 and CDR2 sequences are LNHDA and SQIVND (reference sequence). This chain joins TRBV19 and TRBJ1-1; no reliable D call. The receptor was isolated from a man in his fifties or sixties who had recovered from COVID-19. The sample taken for sequencing was peripheral blood. In DNA form, the CDR3 reads TGTGCCAGTAGTAAGGAGGGAGTGAACACTGAAGCTTTCTTT. This sequence encodes CASSKEGVNTEAFF.